A single T cell receptor beta chain is shown here with its context. The data originate from a study of blood T cell repertoires in COVID-19. The assay was immunoSEQ multiplex PCR, and TCRdb's table has in-frame clones only and misses some. There are 130,000 to 150,000 clones in the sample; just under 85% occur only once, and around 3.1% lies in the top ten. Sequenced input: peripheral blood. This sequence originates from a woman older than 75 with acute or convalescent COVID-19.

This CDR3 is CAIRGQSEAFF. The CDR3 DNA follows: TGTGCCATCCGTGGACAGTCTGAAGCTTTCTTT. The chain joins TRBV10-3 to TRBJ1-1; weak D call: TRBD1 (6 bases). The V end was cut by 8 bases, the J end by 6 bases, with 10 bases between. CDR1 ENHRY and CDR2 SYGVKD come from the germline V gene. The CDR3 loop spans 11 amino acids.